These 2 T cell receptor beta chains came from one sample sequenced in a study of T cells in Graves' hyperthyroidism and ophthalmopathy. Researchers took RNA transcripts and amplified the TCR beta CDR3 regions from them. The HTBI primer set was used in a first-round RT-PCR of the TCR CDR3. TCRdb re-called the multiplex PCR reads through MiXCR, storing one row per CDR3 protein. Among about 290,000 distinct CDR3 sequences listed, approximately 15% were seen once. Sequences were obtained from blood. The receptors here all came from a woman between 55 and 75 years old with Graves' ophthalmopathy.

In its sample, this clonotype was seen many times. The J gene is TRBJ1-5, the V gene TRBV6-1; D not certain. V was cut by 2 bases and J by 7 bases, with 6 bases left in between. Germline V CDR1 and CDR2: MNHNS, SASEGT. The CDR3 spans 12 residues. The CDR3: CASSERAQPQHF. The CDR3 nucleotides read TGTGCCAGCAGTGAACGGGCGCAGCCCCAGCATTTT.

This clonotype has a count of ten or more. The genes are TRBV20-1 and TRBJ1-2; D gene uncertain. V gave up 3 bases and J gave up 5 bases, with 10 bases separating them. From germline, CDR1 is DFQATT and CDR2 SNEGSKA (reference sequence). This CDR3 region has 12 residues. The CDR3 region is CSASKFQYGYTF. The CDR3 nucleotides read TGCAGTGCTAGCAAGTTCCAGTATGGCTACACCTTC.